The T cell receptor (beta chain) described here comes from a study of control samples from healthy donors and cancer patients. Sequenced by immunoSEQ multiplex PCR; TCRdb stores in-frame clones only, minus some. This table holds 100,000 to 150,000 clones, 80% to 95% found once. Germline CDR1 is SEHNR and CDR2 is FQNEAQ (reference sequence). CDR3 length: 17 amino acids. V lost 6 bases and J lost 3, with 20 bases in between. The source of this sequence is a man younger than 35 in good health. Sequenced input: blood. The chain recombines TRBV7-9 with TRBJ2-2, with D tentatively TRBD2 (5 bases). The CDR3: CASRSGLSFWDTGELFF. The CDR3 DNA is TGTGCCAGCAGAAGCGGACTCTCGTTTTGGGACACCGGGGAGCTGTTTTTT.